This T cell receptor beta chain was sequenced for a study of blood T cell repertoires in COVID-19. Study-wide background: PBMCs, B-cell-depleted T cells, or T cells provided the cDNA or gDNA that made up the material.

This CDR3 has 15 residues. Germline loops: CDR1 SGHNT, CDR2 YYREEE (reference sequence). Deletions cut 4 bases from V and 3 bases from J, with 11 bases between. Assay: immunoSEQ multiplex PCR; the TCRdb copy retains only in-frame clones and omits some. Of more than 95,000 clones detected, 87% appear once; the ten largest clones hold roughly 15%. The receptor was derived from a man aged 45-65 years with acute or convalescent COVID-19. The chain joins TRBV5-4 to TRBJ1-6; no definite D call. The sequencing input was peripheral blood. As DNA, the CDR3 is TGTGCCAGCAGCCCAGACAACCTCTATAATTCACCCCTCCACTTT. The encoded protein is CASSPDNLYNSPLHF.